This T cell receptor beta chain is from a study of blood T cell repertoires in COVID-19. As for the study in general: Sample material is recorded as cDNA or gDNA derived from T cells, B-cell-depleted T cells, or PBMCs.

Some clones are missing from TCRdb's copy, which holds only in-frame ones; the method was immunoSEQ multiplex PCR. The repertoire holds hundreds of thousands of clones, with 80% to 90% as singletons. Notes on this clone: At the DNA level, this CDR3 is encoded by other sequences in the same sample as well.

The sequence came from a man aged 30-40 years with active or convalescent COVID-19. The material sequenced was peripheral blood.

CDR3 nucleotide sequence: TGCGCCAGCAGGGGACAGGGCTACGAGCAGTACTTC. Residues: CASRGQGYEQYF. This chain joins TRBV5-1 and TRBJ2-7; 9 nucleotides match TRBD1. V dropped 5 bases and J dropped 3; count of bases not matched to a gene: 0. Germline CDR1 reads SGHRS; CDR2 reads YFSETQ. CDR3 length: 12 amino acids.